This TCR beta chain comes out of a study of OX40 agonist ivuxolimab in advanced cancers. On the study more broadly: People who had prior anti-PD-1, anti-PD-L1 or anti-CTLA-4 therapy could take part, and around 40% had some.

The germline V and J ends were trimmed by 0 bases and 4 bases, with 3 bases remaining between them. The germline CDR1 and CDR2 sequences are KGHSH and LQKENI. The CDR3 sequence is 12 residues long. Notes on this clone: This specimen includes other DNA sequences encoding the same CDR3.

The table came from immunoSEQ multiplex PCR; TCRdb's copy has only in-frame clones and leaves some out. The sample lists almost 85,000 clones; 94% were seen once. This sequence was found in an adult with an advanced solid tumor such as melanoma, head and neck, liver or kidney cancer. The sequenced sample was CD4+ or CD8+ T cells sorted from blood, obtained in a trial of the OX40 agonist ivuxolimab. The rearrangement joins TRBV18 to TRBJ2-5, with D unresolved. CDR3 loop: CASSPPGETQYF. DNA for the CDR3: TGTGCCAGCTCACCACCGGGAGAGACCCAGTACTTC.